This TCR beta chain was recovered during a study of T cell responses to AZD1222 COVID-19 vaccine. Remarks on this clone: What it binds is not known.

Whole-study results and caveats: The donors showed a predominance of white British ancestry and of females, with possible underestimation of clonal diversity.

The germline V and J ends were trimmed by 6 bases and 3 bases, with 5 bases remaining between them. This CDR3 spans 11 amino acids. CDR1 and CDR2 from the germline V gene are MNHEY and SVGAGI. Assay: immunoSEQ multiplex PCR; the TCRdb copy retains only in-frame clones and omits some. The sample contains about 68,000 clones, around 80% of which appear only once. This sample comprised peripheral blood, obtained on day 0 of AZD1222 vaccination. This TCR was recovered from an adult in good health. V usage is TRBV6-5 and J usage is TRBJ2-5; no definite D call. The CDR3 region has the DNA TGTGCCAGCAGCTTCGAAGAGACCCAGTACTTC. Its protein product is CASSFEETQYF.